The 8 T cell receptor beta chains below come from one sample, sequenced in a study of blood T cell repertoires in COVID-19. The assay was immunoSEQ multiplex PCR, and TCRdb's table has in-frame clones only and misses some. The sample lists 190,000 or so clones; 86% were seen once. Sample: peripheral blood. The source of these receptors is a woman in her 30s with active or convalescent COVID-19.

CDR3 in DNA: TGCAGTGGGGCCAGGGGGACTGAAGCTTTCTTT. This gives the protein CSGARGTEAFF. The chain employs TRBV20-1 and TRBJ1-1; 7 nucleotides line up with TRBD1. Trimming took 7 bases from V and 5 from J; bases not matched to a gene: 4. Germline CDR1 DFQATT, CDR2 SNEGSKA (reference sequence). This CDR3 is 11 amino acids long.

The chain employs TRBV14 and TRBJ1-2; 7 bases align to TRBD1. There are 15 residues in the CDR3. Trimming took 4 bases from V and 6 from J; bases not matched to a gene: 11. Germline assignment: CDR1 SGHDN and CDR2 FVKESK. The CDR3 DNA follows: TGTGCCAGCAGCCCCAGAACGCGAGGGGGCCATGGCTACACCTTC. This codes for CASSPRTRGGHGYTF.

In the case of this clone: The sample contains more than one DNA sequence encoding this CDR3. This chain uses TRBV28 with TRBJ1-2, with D hard to call. With 6 bases removed from V and 1 base from J, the gap between germline ends came to 6 bases. The CDR3 runs to 12 residues. In germline, CDR1 is MDHEN, CDR2 SYDVKM. The CDR3 region is CASSSLNYGYTF. The CDR3 DNA is TGTGCCAGCAGCTCCCTTAACTATGGCTACACCTTC.

This rearrangement joins TRBV5-6 to TRBJ2-1; the D is unclear. This CDR3 is 15 amino acids long. Trimming cost V 4 bases and J 8 bases, with 19 bases left between them. CDR1 is SGHDT and CDR2 is YYEEEE in the germline V gene. The CDR3 nucleotides read TGTGCCAGCAGCACGGCATGGAGAGGTCAAGATGAGCAGTTCTTC. Translation: CASSTAWRGQDEQFF.

The CDR3 sequence: CASSYPQADPYNEQFF. The CDR3 DNA sequence: TGTGCCAGCAGTTACCCCCAAGCGGACCCCTACAATGAGCAGTTCTTC. The rearrangement links TRBV6-5 to TRBJ2-1; D possibly corresponds to TRBD2 (5 bases). In germline, CDR1 is MNHEY, CDR2 SVGAGI. The ends were cut back, 2 bases at V and 2 bases at J, with 13 bases in the middle. This CDR3 has 16 amino acids.

This chain uses TRBV28 with TRBJ1-1, with D maybe TRBD1 (5 bases). Trimming removed 5 bases from V and 3 bases from J, with 16 bases in between. The CDR3 contains 15 residues. Germline V CDR1 and CDR2: MDHEN, SYDVKM. The CDR3 nucleotides are TGTGCCAGCAGTATCCGGCGGGGCGGCGACACTGAAGCTTTCTTT. It encodes CASSIRRGGDTEAFF.

The chain joins TRBV12-5 to TRBJ2-2, with 9 bases lining up with TRBD2. V shed 7 bases, J shed 1 base, and the junction held 10 bases outside the gene matches. Germline V CDR1 and CDR2: LGHNT, FRNRAP. The CDR3 has 17 amino acids. In DNA, the CDR3 is TGTGCTAGTGCTCTGGGCGGGACTAGCAGGAACACCGGGGAGCTGTTTTTT. Protein sequence: CASALGGTSRNTGELFF.

This clone came up once. The chain uses TRBV4-1 and TRBJ2-1; 7 bases line up with TRBD1. CDR3 size: 21 residues. CDR1 is MGHRA, CDR2 YSYEKL, per germline. V lost 1 base, J lost 0 bases, and 18 bases stayed unmatched. CDR3 in amino acids: CASSQVIPGQTLSSSYNEQFF. The CDR3 DNA reads as TGCGCCAGCAGCCAAGTGATCCCGGGACAGACCCTTTCAAGCTCCTACAATGAGCAGTTCTTC.